This TCR beta chain was captured in a study of T cells in Graves' hyperthyroidism and ophthalmopathy. Overall study: Peripheral blood was obtained at initial diagnosis, preceding any treatment.

With regard to this clonotype: What it recognizes is unknown.

From RNA transcripts, TCR beta CDR3 regions were amplified. The HTBI primer set drove a first-round RT-PCR of the TCR CDR3. One entry per CDR3 protein results from TCRdb running MiXCR on the multiplex PCR reads. The data hold roughly 840,000 distinct CDR3 sequences, with about two fifths observed a single time. Findings of the study overall: Within blood appeared most thyroid clonotypes that had expanded above 0.001. Classification by a 13 V-J model distinguished ophthalmopathy from stable hyperthyroidism.

V was cut by 3 bases and J by 3 bases, with 17 bases left in between. CDR3 size: 15 residues. Germline V gives CDR1 DFQATT, CDR2 SNEGSKA (reference sequence). Exclusions: uncontrolled infection, other autoimmune disease, pregnancy, lactation. The clonotype originates from a man aged 18 to 29 with Graves' hyperthyroidism. The V call is TRBV20-1, the J call TRBJ1-1; D gene unclear. The sequenced sample was blood. This chain's CDR3 is CSASSFRVLDTEAFF. The CDR3 nucleotides read TGCAGTGCTAGCTCGTTTAGGGTCTTAGACACTGAAGCTTTCTTT.